What follows are 30 T cell receptor beta chains derived from one specimen sequenced in a study of blood T cell repertoires in COVID-19. TCRdb's table, derived via immunoSEQ multiplex PCR, lists solely in-frame clones and lacks some. The table shows more than 80,000 clones, with less than 95% occurring only once. Input material: peripheral blood. The receptors originated from a man aged 18 to 35 with COVID-19, enrolled during active disease.

The chain combines TRBV7-3 with TRBJ2-3; D is perhaps TRBD2 (5 bases). This CDR3 has 15 amino acids. V was pared by 5 bases and J by 2 bases, with 14 bases between. The germline V gene has CDR1 SGHTA and CDR2 FQGTGA. CDR3 bases: TGTGCCAGCAGCCCGGCCGGACTCTCCACAGATACGCAGTATTTT. Amino acids: CASSPAGLSTDTQYF.

This chain uses TRBV6-5 with TRBJ2-7; 10 bases are a match to TRBD1. This CDR3 contains 12 residues. V dropped 8 bases and J dropped 6; count of bases not matched to a gene: 4. The V gene's germline CDR1 is MNHEY and CDR2 SVGAGI. CDR3 DNA: TGTGCCAGCCAGAGGACAGGGGGCGAGCAGTACTTC. Protein sequence: CASQRTGGEQYF.

This chain uses TRBV9 with TRBJ2-3, with 10 bases identical to TRBD2. The CDR3 has 15 residues. Germline values: CDR1 SGDLS, CDR2 YYNGEE. Trimming cost V 3 bases and J 5 bases; bases outside gene matches: 6. In DNA, the CDR3 is TGTGCCAGCAGCGAACTAGCGGGAAGCGTAGATACGCAGTATTTT. As protein: CASSELAGSVDTQYF.

This chain uses TRBV6-6 with TRBJ2-2; 9 bases are a match to TRBD2. Germline assignment: CDR1 MNHNY and CDR2 SVGAGI (reference sequence). After removal of 5 bases from V and 5 bases from J, the junction contained 6 bases not matched to a gene. The CDR3 totals 15 residues. In DNA, the CDR3 is TGTGCCAGCAGTAATAGCGGGAGAGGGACCGGGGAGCTGTTTTTT. Its translation: CASSNSGRGTGELFF.

The chain links TRBV30 to TRBJ2-5, with D maybe TRBD2 (6 bases). The CDR3 spans 14 residues. The germline V and J ends were trimmed by 1 base and 5 bases, with 14 bases remaining between them. The germline V gene has CDR1 GTSNPN and CDR2 SVGIG (reference sequence). The CDR3 DNA follows: TGTGCCTGGAGTGGGAGCGGGTGGCAGGAGACCCAGTACTTC. Translated: CAWSGSGWQETQYF.

The chain joins TRBV6-2 or TRBV6-3 to TRBJ2-7; TRBD2 might be the D (6 bases). The CDR3 has 18 residues. Germline lookup yields CDR1 MNHEY and CDR2 SVGEGT. With 2 bases removed from V and 0 bases from J, the gap between germline ends came to 20 bases. The CDR3 protein is CASSYPQPPGDDSYEQYF. The CDR3 DNA reads TGTGCCAGCAGTTACCCCCAACCTCCGGGGGACGACTCCTACGAGCAGTACTTC.

The chain recombines TRBV14 with TRBJ2-1, with TRBD2 identical over 14 bases. The ends lost 4 bases at V and 0 bases at J; junction bases unmatched: 5. CDR1 and CDR2 (germline): SGHDN, FVKESK. The CDR3 consists of 18 residues. CDR3 sequence: CASSLRLAGGTSYNEQFF. The CDR3 DNA reads TGTGCCAGCAGCCTCCGACTAGCGGGAGGGACCTCCTACAATGAGCAGTTCTTC.

This clone was detected once. The CDR3 spells CASSSRSGQIPGYTF. In nucleotides, the CDR3 is TGTGCCAGCAGCTCCCGATCGGGACAGATTCCGGGCTACACCTTC. The rearrangement joins TRBV7-9 to TRBJ1-2; 7 bases agree with TRBD1. The V gene's germline CDR1 is SEHNR and CDR2 FQNEAQ (reference sequence). The CDR3 sequence is 15 residues long. Unmatched junction bases numbered 13, after V lost 4 bases and J lost 8 bases.

This clone was counted once. This rearrangement joins TRBV19 to TRBJ2-1; the D is unclear. V shed 2 bases and J shed 3 bases, with 11 bases lying between them. Germline V lookup: CDR1 LNHDA, CDR2 SQIVND (reference sequence). The CDR3 contains 15 residues. The DNA of the CDR3 is TGTGCCAGTAGTATAACAGTCCTCCACTACAATGAGCAGTTCTTC. Its protein product is CASSITVLHYNEQFF.

V is TRBV27 and J is TRBJ2-7; 10 nucleotides match TRBD1. Trimming took 3 bases from V and 5 from J; bases not matched to a gene: 4. The CDR3 has 14 residues. Germline CDR1 reads MNHEY; CDR2 reads SMNVEV (reference sequence). The CDR3 loop is CASSLGQGWDEQYF. The CDR3 bases are TGTGCCAGCAGTTTGGGACAGGGGTGGGACGAGCAGTACTTC.

The genes are TRBV7-2 and TRBJ2-7, with D unclear. Germline V CDR1 and CDR2: SGHTA, FQGNSA. The V end was cut by 6 bases, the J end by 0 bases, with 9 bases between. The CDR3 is 13 residues long. The CDR3, as DNA: TGTGCCAGCAGTTCCTCGAGCTCCTACGAGCAGTACTTC. It yields the protein CASSSSSSYEQYF. Full variable domain (missing parts from reference TRBV7-2 and TRBJ2-7): GAGVSQSPSNKVTEKGKDVELRCDPISGHTALYWYRQSLGQGLEFLIYFQGNSAPDKSGLPSDRFSAERTGGSVSTLTIQRTQQEDSAVYLCASSSSSSYEQYFGPGTRLTVT.

J is TRBJ2-2 and V is TRBV4-2; 12 bases line up with TRBD2. There are 16 residues in the CDR3. V trimming: 4 bases; J trimming: 1 base; junction bases outside the gene matches: 1. Germline V gene lookup returns CDR1 LGHNA and CDR2 YNFKEQ. The CDR3 region is CASSPLAGGNTGELFF. Written as DNA, the CDR3 is TGTGCCAGCAGCCCACTAGCGGGAGGGAACACCGGGGAGCTGTTTTTT.

The chain uses TRBV5-6 and TRBJ1-2; D not resolved. The CDR3 consists of 18 residues. Trimming cost V 0 bases and J 4 bases, with 22 bases left between them. CDR1 is SGHDT, CDR2 YYEEEE, per germline. CDR3 nucleotides: TGTGCCAGCAGCTTGGCCCGGTGGGAGGGAGTACGCAGCTATGGCTACACCTTC. Protein product: CASSLARWEGVRSYGYTF. The full variable domain, completed using reference TRBV5-6 and TRBJ1-2, is DAGVTQSPTHLIKTRGQQVTLRCSPKSGHDTVSWYQQALGQGPQFIFQYYEEEERQRGNFPDRFSGHQFPNYSSELNVNALLLGDSALYLCASSLARWEGVRSYGYTFGSGTRLTVV.

The gene calls are TRBV20-1 and TRBJ2-3; possibly TRBD1 for D (6 bases). Germline V gene sequence: CDR1 DFQATT, CDR2 SNEGSKA (reference sequence). Trimming took off 5 bases at V and 13 bases at J, with 13 bases between the two ends. The CDR3 spans 10 residues. The CDR3 sequence is CSASGDGEYF. DNA for the CDR3: TGCAGTGCTTCAGGGGATGGAGAGTATTTT.

CDR3 region: CASSLGGDYNEQFF. DNA of the CDR3: TGTGCCAGCAGCTTAGGCGGGGACTACAATGAGCAGTTCTTC. J is TRBJ2-1 and V is TRBV11-3, with D possibly TRBD2 on 6 matching bases. Germline-derived CDR1 and CDR2 are SGHNT and YENEEA. The V and J ends lost 1 base and 3 bases respectively, with 7 bases between them. The CDR3 runs to 14 residues.

The chain links TRBV5-4 to TRBJ2-7; TRBD1 aligns across 10 bases. The CDR3 consists of 15 residues. Germline values: CDR1 SGHNT, CDR2 YYREEE (reference sequence). V was pared by 0 bases and J by 3 bases, with 3 bases of the junction left unmatched. Here the CDR3 reads CASSLVGQGFYEQYF. In nucleotides, the CDR3 is TGTGCCAGCAGCTTGGTGGGACAGGGGTTCTACGAGCAGTACTTC.

This clone was found once. V gene TRBV28 combines with J gene TRBJ2-3, with 9 bases that match TRBD2. J gave up 3 bases and V 4 bases, and 8 bases lay outside the gene matches. The V gene's germline CDR1 is MDHEN and CDR2 SYDVKM. The CDR3 length is 16 residues. CDR3 nucleotide sequence: TGTGCCAGCAGTTCATCGGCTAGCGGGGAAACAGATACGCAGTATTTT. As protein: CASSSSASGETDTQYF.

V gene TRBV11-2 combines with J gene TRBJ1-1; 9 bases map to TRBD1. The germline gives CDR1 SGHAT, CDR2 FQNNGV. The CDR3 covers 16 residues. V gave up 5 bases and J gave up 0 bases; unmatched junction bases: 7. CDR3 amino acids: CASSLGQGLMNTEAFF. CDR3 nucleotides: TGTGCCAGCAGCCTAGGACAGGGGCTGATGAACACTGAAGCTTTCTTT.

This clone was detected a few times. The rearrangement links TRBV7-2 to TRBJ1-2; 7 bases line up with TRBD1. The CDR3 runs to 14 residues. The germline gives CDR1 SGHTA, CDR2 FQGNSA. The junction had 8 bases not matched to a gene; V was cut back by 6 bases and J by 4 bases. Written as DNA, the CDR3 is TGTGCCAGCAGACCCGACAGGGCTGGCTATGGCTACACCTTC. Translation: CASRPDRAGYGYTF. The variable domain in full, with the rest retrieved from reference TRBV7-2 and TRBJ1-2, is GAGVSQSPSNKVTEKGKDVELRCDPISGHTALYWYRQSLGQGLEFLIYFQGNSAPDKSGLPSDRFSAERTGGSVSTLTIQRTQQEDSAVYLCASRPDRAGYGYTFGSGTRLTVV.

The gene calls are TRBV3-1 (or the pseudogene TRBV3-2) and TRBJ2-5; 9 nucleotides line up with TRBD2. CDR1 is LGHDT and CDR2 is YNNKEL in the germline V gene (reference sequence). Trimming removed 3 bases from V and 3 bases from J; junction bases left unmatched: 11. The CDR3 is 17 residues long. This CDR3 reads CASSHLRAGGLKETQYF. The DNA of the CDR3 is TGTGCCAGCAGCCACCTAAGAGCGGGAGGCTTAAAAGAGACCCAGTACTTC.

The V gene is TRBV6-2 or TRBV6-3, the J gene TRBJ2-7, with 8 bases aligning to TRBD2. CDR1 and CDR2 from the germline V gene are MNHEY and SVGEGT. V lost 5 bases and J lost 1; bases outside the gene matches: 10. The CDR3 runs 16 residues. The CDR3 loop is CASSGFSGKPSYEQYF. CDR3 nucleotide sequence: TGTGCCAGCAGTGGATTTAGCGGGAAGCCTTCCTACGAGCAGTACTTC.

In DNA, the CDR3 is TGCAGCGGTACAGGGTGGGGGCACACTGAAGCTTTCTTT. Its protein product is CSGTGWGHTEAFF. The chain uses TRBV29-1 and TRBJ1-1; a weak D match, TRBD1 (6 bases). V was clipped by 7 bases and J by 3 bases, with 15 bases between them. The germline gives CDR1 SQVTM, CDR2 ANQGSEA. There are 13 residues in the CDR3. The complete variable domain, with remaining parts taken from reference TRBV29-1 and TRBJ1-1, reads SAVISQKPSRDICQRGTSLTIQCQVDSQVTMMFWYRQQPGQSLTLIATANQGSEATYESGFVIDKFPISRPNLTFSTLTVSNMSPEDSSIYLCSGTGWGHTEAFFGQGTRLTVV.

V is TRBV7-8 and J is TRBJ1-3; D unresolved. There are 13 residues in the CDR3. The V end was cut by 4 bases, the J end by 4 bases, with 8 bases between. The germline gives CDR1 SGHVS, CDR2 FQNEAQ. The CDR3 spells CASSSWPGNTIYF. DNA of the CDR3: TGTGCCAGCAGCTCTTGGCCAGGAAACACCATATATTTT.

This chain links TRBV19 with TRBJ1-4; no clear D. V lost 3 bases and J 3 bases, leaving 5 bases between the germline ends. The CDR3 totals 13 residues. Germline-derived CDR1 and CDR2 are LNHDA and SQIVND (reference sequence). The CDR3 here is CASSIAANEKLFF. Here the CDR3 DNA reads TGTGCCAGTAGTATTGCGGCTAATGAAAAACTGTTTTTT.

The gene calls are TRBV7-8 and TRBJ1-2; maybe TRBD1 (6 bases). This CDR3 has 16 residues. The V gene's germline CDR1 is SGHVS and CDR2 FQNEAQ. Trimming removed 5 bases from V and 0 bases from J, with 16 bases in between. The CDR3 sequence: CASSLRTVLTNYGYTF. The CDR3 nucleotides are TGTGCCAGCAGCCTCCGGACAGTTCTTACTAACTATGGCTACACCTTC.

The chain combines TRBV5-5 with TRBJ2-2, with D maybe TRBD1 (5 bases). Germline assignment: CDR1 SGHKS and CDR2 YYEKEE (reference sequence). This CDR3 comprises 17 residues. V dropped 4 bases and J dropped 5 bases, with 21 bases sitting between them. Here the CDR3 DNA reads TGTGCCAGCAGCGACGGTTGGACAACACAATTAACCGGGGAGCTGTTTTTT. Residues: CASSDGWTTQLTGELFF.

The rearrangement joins TRBV7-9 to TRBJ2-4; tentatively, D is TRBD1 (5 bases). This CDR3 is built from 12 residues. Between the trimmed V and J ends, which lost 5 bases and 14 bases, there was a span of 16 bases. Germline values: CDR1 SEHNR, CDR2 FQNEAQ (reference sequence). The CDR3 DNA reads as TGTGCCAGCAGCCCCTCACCTGGCAGGGAGTACTTC. Amino acids: CASSPSPGREYF.

The chain carries TRBV7-9 and TRBJ1-6; 7 bases are shared with TRBD1. J lost 8 bases, V lost 4 bases, and 2 bases had no gene match. The CDR3 totals 13 residues. Germline V gene data show CDR1 as SEHNR and CDR2 as FQNEAQ (reference sequence). In nucleotides, the CDR3 is TGTGCCAGCAGCTGGGACAGTTATTCACCCCTCCACTTT. Its protein product is CASSWDSYSPLHF.

The chain links TRBV3-1 (or the pseudogene TRBV3-2) to TRBJ2-1, with a weak D call TRBD1 (5 bases). The germline V gene has CDR1 LGHDT and CDR2 YNNKEL (reference sequence). The CDR3 contains 16 residues. V was trimmed by 0 bases and J by 7 bases, leaving 16 bases between them. The CDR3 DNA reads TGTGCCAGCAGCCAAGATCGAAGGGGCCTTTTGAATGAGCAGTTCTTC. Encoded protein: CASSQDRRGLLNEQFF.

The gene calls are TRBV18 and TRBJ1-1, with D possibly being TRBD1 (5 bases). CDR1 is KGHSH and CDR2 is LQKENI in the germline V gene. V gave up 0 bases and J gave up 5 bases, with 13 bases separating them. The length of the CDR3 is 15 residues. CDR3: CASSPPGIRGTEAFF. Written as DNA, the CDR3 is TGTGCCAGCTCACCACCGGGAATAAGGGGTACTGAAGCTTTCTTT.